The text below deals with one T cell receptor beta chain. Antigen specificity is unknown. These data are taken from a study of CD8 T cell repertoires and HIV-1 epitope variants. At the level of the study: Each of Twenty-five Gag and Nef epitope peptides stimulated a separate culture.

Sequencing of TCR beta CDR3 used immunoSEQ survey depth. Method: immunoSEQ multiplex PCR; TCRdb's copy keeps in-frame clones and lacks some. The data contain fewer than 6,500 clones, 60% to 80% of them singletons. This CDR3 region has 15 residues. V shed 5 bases, J shed 6 bases, and the junction held 8 bases outside the gene matches. Germline V CDR1 and CDR2: MNHEY, SMNVEV (reference sequence). Study-wide points: Most of the nine antigen-specific clonotypes appeared cross-reactive to autologous or escape variants.

This TCR derives from a male donor with HIV. The chain joins TRBV27 to TRBJ2-3; 10 bases are shared with TRBD2. The material sequenced was cultured CD8+ T cells derived from PBMCs. This chain's CDR3 is CASSPSGGAADTQYF. CDR3 DNA: TGTGCCAGCAGTCCCAGCGGGGGGGCCGCCGATACGCAGTATTTT.